A single sample is the source of the 4 T cell receptor beta chains below, sequenced in a study of CD8 T cell repertoires and HIV-1 epitope variants. Libraries were prepared by immunoSEQ multiplex PCR; TCRdb keeps only in-frame clonotypes and omits some of them. The repertoire holds 5,200 or so clones, around 62% seen once, with over 40% in the top ten. These TCRs' antigens remain unknown. Sequencing was carried out using cultured CD8+ T cells derived from PBMCs. The receptors shown here come from a male donor with HIV.

The chain couples TRBV6-1 to TRBJ2-3; tentatively, D is TRBD1 or TRBD2 (5 bases each). CDR1 and CDR2 (germline): MNHNS, SASEGT. The CDR3 has 15 amino acids. The V and J ends lost 5 bases and 2 bases respectively, with 14 bases between them. Here the CDR3 DNA reads TGTGCCAGCAGTCCACAGGACTTTTACACAGATACGCAGTATTTT. Amino acids: CASSPQDFYTDTQYF.

V gene TRBV5-1 combines with J gene TRBJ2-1, with D unclear. Germline loops: CDR1 SGHRS, CDR2 YFSETQ. V was clipped by 0 bases and J by 5 bases, with 6 bases between them. The CDR3 contains 13 residues. In DNA form, the CDR3 reads TGCGCCAGCAGCTTGGAACCGAACAATGAGCAGTTCTTC. Encoded protein: CASSLEPNNEQFF.

The count of this clone is one. CDR3 amino acids: CARSNRGLDYGYTF. The CDR3 bases are TGTGCCAGGTCGAACAGGGGGCTCGACTATGGCTACACCTTC. This chain links TRBV27 with TRBJ1-2, with 9 bases aligning to TRBD1. Unmatched junction bases numbered 8, after V lost 9 bases and J lost 3 bases. Germline V gives CDR1 MNHEY, CDR2 SMNVEV (reference sequence). The CDR3 sequence is 14 residues long.

This clone was seen a handful of times. The chain carries TRBV9 and TRBJ2-2; 11 positions match TRBD2. Germline loops: CDR1 SGDLS, CDR2 YYNGEE. This CDR3 spans 18 amino acids. The V and J ends lost 2 bases and 5 bases, in that order; junction bases with no gene match: 11. The CDR3 loop reads CASSVTPLAGGVTGELFF. The CDR3 DNA reads TGTGCCAGCAGCGTCACACCCTTAGCGGGGGGGGTAACCGGGGAGCTGTTTTTT.